The 9 T cell receptor beta chains presented below share a single source sample, sequenced in a study of identical twins. MiXCR, applied by TCRdb to the 5' RACE reads, yields one record per CDR3 protein. This table has a few hundred thousand distinct CDR3 sequences, less than 25% appearing once. This sample also appeared in a second study, on T cells expressing NK-cell markers.

The sample was CD4+ T cells sorted from blood. The receptors were sampled from a woman aged 18-29 years in good health.

J is TRBJ2-3 and V is TRBV4-2; D uncertain. V shed 4 bases and J shed 6 bases, with 8 bases lying between them. Germline assignment: CDR1 LGHNA and CDR2 YNFKEQ. The CDR3 contains 12 residues. The CDR3 spells CASSRPRDTQYF. The CDR3 nucleotides read TGTGCCAGCAGCCGCCCTAGGGATACGCAGTATTTT.

V usage is TRBV6-2 or TRBV6-3 and J usage is TRBJ2-1; TRBD2 agrees at 9 bases. This CDR3 region has 18 residues. J was trimmed by 7 bases and V by 2 bases; bases with no gene match: 15. Germline V lookup: CDR1 MNHEY, CDR2 SVGEGT. CDR3: CASSYLVAGEGLWNEQFF. CDR3 sequence (DNA): TGTGCCAGCAGTTACCTAGTAGCGGGAGAGGGCCTATGGAATGAGCAGTTCTTC.

CDR3 in DNA: TGTGCCAGCAGCTTAGTGGCAGGGGGTAACGAGCAGTACTTC. This codes for CASSLVAGGNEQYF. The chain joins TRBV7-2 to TRBJ2-7; 7 nucleotides agree with TRBD1. CDR3 length: 14 residues. CDR1 is SGHTA, CDR2 FQGNSA, per germline. Trimming cost V 1 base and J 5 bases; bases outside gene matches: 5. The whole variable domain, remainder taken from reference TRBV7-2 and TRBJ2-7, is GAGVSQSPSNKVTEKGKDVELRCDPISGHTALYWYRQSLGQGLEFLIYFQGNSAPDKSGLPSDRFSAERTGGSVSTLTIQRTQQEDSAVYLCASSLVAGGNEQYFGPGTRLTVT.

This clonotype was recorded a few times. The V and J genes are TRBV9 and TRBJ2-3; 7 nucleotides align to TRBD1. Germline assignment: CDR1 SGDLS and CDR2 YYNGEE. The CDR3 is 18 residues long. After removal of 2 bases from V and 5 bases from J, the junction contained 17 bases not matched to a gene. CDR3 bases: TGTGCCAGCAGCGTGAACCCGACCTGGGACAGTAGAAGAGATACGCAGTATTTT. It translates to CASSVNPTWDSRRDTQYF.

The rearrangement links TRBV9 to TRBJ2-2, with TRBD1 matching over 7 bases. In germline, CDR1 is SGDLS, CDR2 YYNGEE. V shed 3 bases and J 0 bases; nucleotides not matched to a gene: 5. The CDR3 covers 16 residues. CDR3 in amino acids: CASSGAGTANTGELFF. The DNA of the CDR3 is TGTGCCAGCAGCGGGGCCGGGACAGCGAACACCGGGGAGCTGTTTTTT.

This clonotype was detected once. The chain recombines TRBV20-1 with TRBJ2-7, with 7 positions matching TRBD1. V lost 0 bases and J lost 3; bases outside the gene matches: 2. The germline V gene has CDR1 DFQATT and CDR2 SNEGSKA (reference sequence). This CDR3 spans 13 amino acids. CDR3 sequence reads: CSAREQGDYEQYF. CDR3 nucleotide sequence: TGCAGTGCTAGAGAGCAGGGGGACTACGAGCAGTACTTC.

This clonotype was seen at least ten times. The CDR3 loop is CSTFRDRETQYF. CDR3 DNA: TGCAGTACTTTTAGGGACAGAGAGACCCAGTACTTC. The chain couples TRBV20-1 to TRBJ2-5; 7 nucleotides agree with TRBD1. CDR3 length: 12 amino acids. The V gene end was trimmed by 8 bases and the J gene end by 4 bases; junction bases not matched to a gene: 7. The germline gives CDR1 DFQATT, CDR2 SNEGSKA (reference sequence).

The chain joins TRBV4-3 to TRBJ2-3, with 11 bases lining up with TRBD2. After removal of 4 bases from V and 1 base from J, the junction contained 4 bases not matched to a gene. The CDR3 has 16 amino acids. Looked up from germline, CDR1 is LGHNA and CDR2 is YSLEER. The CDR3 protein is CASSPRLAGRTDTQYF. For the CDR3, the DNA is TGCGCCAGCAGCCCCCGACTAGCGGGGCGCACAGATACGCAGTATTTT.

V is TRBV7-2 and J is TRBJ2-7; 7 bases are a match to TRBD2. Germline loops: CDR1 SGHTA, CDR2 FQGNSA. Losses at the gene ends were 2 bases for V and 2 bases for J; bases not matched to a gene: 12. The CDR3 is 17 amino acids. Here the CDR3 reads CASSLFRTTSRPYEQYF. The CDR3 DNA sequence: TGTGCCAGCAGCTTATTCCGTACGACTAGCCGACCCTACGAGCAGTACTTC.